A single sample is the source of the 17 T cell receptor beta chains below, sequenced in a study of beta chain features in type 1 diabetes. The study reverse transcribed the entire isolated RNA, so it sequenced expressed TCRB transcripts. Some clones are missing from TCRdb's copy, which holds only in-frame ones; the method was immunoSEQ multiplex PCR. The repertoire holds some 270,000 clones, with 13% to 15% as singletons. The sample consisted of naive CD4+ T cells from blood. The receptor source for this set is a woman aged 40 to 50 in good health.

This clone came up a few times. The V and J genes are TRBV27 and TRBJ2-7; TRBD2 might be the D (5 bases). The germline V and J ends were trimmed by 3 bases and 3 bases, with 9 bases remaining between them. This CDR3 region has 13 residues. CDR1 MNHEY and CDR2 SMNVEV come from the germline V gene (reference sequence). This CDR3 is CASSLSGYYEQYF. Written as DNA, the CDR3 is TGTGCCAGCAGTTTGTCGGGATACTACGAGCAGTACTTC.

The rearrangement joins TRBV5-4 to TRBJ2-7; possible D gene TRBD1, 5 bases. V was pared by 1 base and J by 3 bases, with 14 bases between. CDR1 and CDR2 from the germline V gene are SGHNT and YYREEE (reference sequence). The CDR3 is 15 amino acids. The CDR3 protein is CASSLRGQGFYEQYF. CDR3 in DNA: TGTGCCAGCAGCTTGCGTGGTCAGGGCTTCTACGAGCAGTACTTC. Full variable domain (outside the CDR3, taken from reference TRBV5-4 and TRBJ2-7): ETGVTQSPTHLIKTRGQQVTLRCSSQSGHNTVSWYQQALGQGPQFIFQYYREEENGRGNFPPRFSGLQFPNYSSELNVNALELDDSALYLCASSLRGQGFYEQYFGPGTRLTVT.

This clone has more than one count but fewer than ten. The chain couples TRBV2 to TRBJ1-1, with 7 bases fitting TRBD1. The V segment lost 6 bases and the J segment 4 bases; nucleotides outside the gene matches: 5. CDR1 is SNHLY and CDR2 is FYNNEI in the germline V gene. This CDR3 region has 13 residues. CDR3 DNA: TGTGCCAGCAGGTACAGGGGAGGCACTGAAGCTTTCTTT. Translated, it gives CASRYRGGTEAFF.

The V and J genes are TRBV2 and TRBJ1-5; TRBD1 might be the D (6 bases). Between the trimmed V and J ends, which lost 5 bases and 0 bases, there was a span of 11 bases. The CDR3 consists of 15 residues. Germline CDR1 SNHLY, CDR2 FYNNEI. CDR3 nucleotides: TGTGCCAGCAGTCCTGACAGGAATAGCAATCAGCCCCAGCATTTT. This gives the protein CASSPDRNSNQPQHF.

This clone has ten or more counts. The rearrangement links TRBV28 to TRBJ2-7, with 8 bases identical to TRBD2. Germline lookup yields CDR1 MDHEN and CDR2 SYDVKM. This CDR3 spans 14 amino acids. V shed 7 bases and J 4 bases; nucleotides not matched to a gene: 9. This CDR3 reads CASTAPAGAYEQYF. In nucleotides, the CDR3 is TGTGCCAGCACAGCCCCAGCGGGGGCGTACGAGCAGTACTTC. Supplemented by reference TRBV28 and TRBJ2-7, the full variable domain reads DVKVTQSSRYLVKRTGEKVFLECVQDMDHENMFWYRQDPGLGLRLIYFSYDVKMKEKGDIPEGYSVSREKKERFSLILESASTNQTSMYLCASTAPAGAYEQYFGPGTRLTVT.

This clone came up a few times. The rearrangement uses TRBV5-4 and TRBJ2-7, with a tentative D call TRBD1 (5 bases). The CDR3 is made up of 14 amino acids. CDR1 is SGHNT and CDR2 is YYREEE in the germline V gene (reference sequence). V was trimmed by 0 bases and J by 2 bases, leaving 9 bases between them. CDR3 residues: CASSLGQRPYEQYF. The DNA for the CDR3 is TGTGCCAGCAGCTTGGGACAGCGCCCCTACGAGCAGTACTTC.

This clone has only a few counts. V and J are TRBV6-1 and TRBJ1-2; 8 positions agree with TRBD1. From germline, CDR1 is MNHNS and CDR2 SASEGT. V lost 2 bases and J lost 5; bases outside the gene matches: 10. The CDR3 loop spans 16 amino acids. CDR3 in amino acids: CASSETKTGVTYGYTF. For the CDR3, the DNA is TGTGCCAGCAGTGAAACCAAGACAGGGGTCACTTATGGCTACACCTTC.

This clone was observed a few times. The gene calls are TRBV6-5 and TRBJ2-1; weak D call: TRBD2 (5 bases). Trimming removed 0 bases from V and 4 bases from J, with 13 bases in between. Germline V gene data show CDR1 as MNHEY and CDR2 as SVGAGI. The CDR3 length is 16 residues. This chain's CDR3 is CASSYSWTVQYNEQFF. DNA for the CDR3: TGTGCCAGCAGTTACTCCTGGACTGTCCAGTACAATGAGCAGTTCTTC.

The V call is TRBV29-1, the J call TRBJ2-1; TRBD2 matches at 8 bases. Germline V gives CDR1 SQVTM, CDR2 ANQGSEA. V was clipped by 4 bases and J by 3 bases; unmatched bases: 5. CDR3 length equals 14 residues. The CDR3 loop is CSVGGGGFYNEQFF. CDR3 nucleotide sequence: TGCAGCGTTGGGGGCGGGGGGTTCTACAATGAGCAGTTCTTC.

This clone was seen only a few times. The chain employs TRBV18 and TRBJ1-3, with a weak D call TRBD1 (6 bases). Germline V gene sequence: CDR1 KGHSH, CDR2 LQKENI. Trimming took 0 bases from V and 4 from J, leaving 10 bases between them. The CDR3 has 15 amino acids. CDR3 region: CASSPPTGLGNTIYF. The CDR3 nucleotides are TGTGCCAGCTCACCACCAACAGGGCTGGGAAACACCATATATTTT. Together with reference TRBV18 and TRBJ1-3, the CDR3 gives the full variable domain: NAGVMQNPRHLVRRRGQEARLRCSPMKGHSHVYWYRQLPEEGLKFMVYLQKENIIDESGMPKERFSAEFPKEGPSILRIQQVVRGDSAAYFCASSPPTGLGNTIYFGEGSWLTVV.

This clone turned up a few times. The chain combines TRBV9 with TRBJ1-2; 10 bases align to TRBD1. The germline gives CDR1 SGDLS, CDR2 YYNGEE. The CDR3 is 14 residues long. With V trimmed by 4 bases and J by 3 bases, 3 bases remained unmatched. The CDR3 bases are TGTGCCAGCAGCCCCGGGACAGGGGACTATGGCTACACCTTC. Translated, it gives CASSPGTGDYGYTF.

This clone was counted only a few times. The chain recombines TRBV7-9 with TRBJ2-7; 11 bases fit TRBD1. The CDR3 loop spans 15 amino acids. Germline loops: CDR1 SEHNR, CDR2 FQNEAQ (reference sequence). V was clipped by 2 bases and J by 7 bases; unmatched bases: 7. The CDR3 DNA follows: TGTGCCAGCAGCTTACTTGGACAGGGGGCCGGGGAGCAGTACTTC. It translates to CASSLLGQGAGEQYF.

This clone appeared a few times. The V gene is TRBV7-2, the J gene TRBJ2-1; TRBD1 agrees at 8 bases. Germline CDR1 is SGHTA and CDR2 is FQGNSA. The junction had 6 bases not matched to a gene; V was cut back by 5 bases and J by 3 bases. The CDR3 consists of 15 residues. Written as DNA, the CDR3 is TGTGCCAGCAGCATCTCAGGGGGCGACTACAATGAGCAGTTCTTC. Protein sequence: CASSISGGDYNEQFF.

V usage is TRBV29-1 and J usage is TRBJ1-2; TRBD1 aligns across 7 bases. The CDR3 runs to 12 residues. Germline CDR1 SQVTM, CDR2 ANQGSEA. The ends lost 3 bases at V and 7 bases at J; junction bases unmatched: 5. For the CDR3, the DNA is TGCAGCGTTGAGACAGGGTCGCTTGGCTACACCTTC. Encoded protein: CSVETGSLGYTF.

The chain uses TRBV19 and TRBJ1-1; D gene unclear. Trimming stripped 4 bases from V and 5 bases from J, with 11 bases between. The CDR3 has 13 residues. The germline CDR1 and CDR2 sequences are LNHDA and SQIVND (reference sequence). The CDR3 loop is CASSTGVNTEAFF. The CDR3 DNA follows: TGTGCCAGTAGTACAGGTGTTAATACTGAAGCTTTCTTT.

V and J are TRBV9 and TRBJ2-7; 11 bases fit TRBD2. V lost 0 bases and J lost 2; bases outside the gene matches: 7. CDR1 and CDR2 from the germline V gene are SGDLS and YYNGEE. CDR3 length equals 17 residues. The chain's CDR3 is CASSVGPSGGITYEQYF. The CDR3 nucleotides read TGTGCCAGCAGCGTAGGCCCTAGCGGGGGGATCACCTACGAGCAGTACTTC.

This clone was counted between two and nine times. The chain joins TRBV5-1 to TRBJ2-5; 10 bases map to TRBD1. V trimming: 4 bases; J trimming: 5 bases; junction bases outside the gene matches: 8. The germline V gene has CDR1 SGHRS and CDR2 YFSETQ. There are 15 residues in the CDR3. The CDR3 nucleotides are TGCGCCAGCAGCCGGGACAGGGGAGGGTCGGAGACCCAGTACTTC. This sequence encodes CASSRDRGGSETQYF.